This is a list of T cell receptor beta chains from one sample in a study of response to subunit inactivated influenza vaccine. TCRdb processed the RT-PCR reads anew with MiXCR; each CDR3 protein has one entry. The profile shows around 710,000 distinct CDR3 sequences, around 13% of them singletons. The sample was PBMCs from blood, taken less than 15 days before vaccination. Receptors originate from a man aged 50 to 59 who received an inactivated influenza vaccine. The CDR3 runs from the conserved cysteine through the conserved F or W. Fields, in order: clone size, V gene, J gene, D gene, CDR3 DNA, CDR3 protein. A D gene is named only where the DNA matches it firmly. Not all rows give a size; the values are once, few, many and, for expanded clones, a class.

few	TRBV10-3	TRBJ2-7	-	TGTGCCATCAGTGAGTCGGCGGCAGCCGAGCAGTACTTC	CAISESAAAEQYF
many	TRBV7-9	TRBJ1-5	-	TGTGCCAGCAGCCAAGGGCAGCGAAATCAGCCCCAGCATTTT	CASSQGQRNQPQHF
-	TRBV20-1	TRBJ2-3	TRBD1	TGCAGTGCCGGACAGGGGACAGATACGCACTATTTT	CSAGQGTDTHYF
many	TRBV20-1	TRBJ1-5	TRBD1	TGCAGTGCTAGTAATCCGGGACAGGGCAATCAGCCCCAGCATTTT	CSASNPGQGNQPQHF
many	TRBV10-3	TRBJ1-6	TRBD1	TGTGCCATCAGTCGAGAGGGACAGAAGAATTCACCCCTCCACTTT	CAISREGQKNSPLHF
few	TRBV9	TRBJ2-2	TRBD1	TGTGCCAGCAGCGTATGGACAGGGGACGGGGAGCTGTTTTTT	CASSVWTGDGELFF
-	TRBV4-3	TRBJ2-1	TRBD2	TGCGCCAGCAGTCACGGACTAGCGGGGGGGCTATACAATGAGCAGTTCTTC	CASSHGLAGGLYNEQFF
few	TRBV4-3	TRBJ2-7	-	TGCGCCAGCAGCCAAGCCTTAGTAAACACCGGCTTTTACGAGCAGTACTTC	CASSQALVNTGFYEQYF
many	TRBV28	TRBJ1-4	TRBD1	TGTGCCAGCAGTTTTTCCCCGGGACAGGGTGATGAAAAACTGTTTTTT	CASSFSPGQGDEKLFF
few	TRBV12-3/TRBV12-4	TRBJ2-2	-	TGTGCCAGCAGTTTAACCCCCGGGGGAAACACCGGGGAGCTGTTTTTT	CASSLTPGGNTGELFF
few	TRBV20-1	TRBJ2-7	-	TGCAGTGCTAGCTCTAAGAGCTACGAGCAGTACTTC	CSASSKSYEQYF
many	TRBV29-1	TRBJ2-3	-	TGCAGCGTTGAAAGCCCCGTTCCTAGAACAGATACGCAGTATTTT	CSVESPVPRTDTQYF
-	TRBV6-2/TRBV6-3	TRBJ1-3	-	TGTGCCAGCAGTTACCGGCATCCCAGCTCTGGAAACACCATATATTTT	CASSYRHPSSGNTIYF
few	TRBV12-3/TRBV12-4	TRBJ2-5	TRBD2	TGTGCCAGCAGTTTAAGGACTAGCGGGTGGGAGACCCAGTACTTC	CASSLRTSGWETQYF
few	TRBV20-1	TRBJ2-1	-	TGCAGTGCCTCCCCTACTAGGGGCTCCTACAATGAGCAGTTCTTC	CSASPTRGSYNEQFF
few	TRBV7-8	TRBJ1-2	-	TGTGCCAGCAGCTTAGGATCCGGCTTTGTCTATGGCTACACCTTC	CASSLGSGFVYGYTF
few	TRBV27	TRBJ2-1	TRBD2	TGTGCCAGCAGCCTAGCGGGGATTGAATACAATGAGCAGTTCTTC	CASSLAGIEYNEQFF
few	TRBV29-1	TRBJ2-1	-	TGCAGCGTTGAAGTGAGGGGATGGGGAGACAATGAGCAGTTCTTC	CSVEVRGWGDNEQFF
few	TRBV4-2	TRBJ1-2	-	TGTGCCAGCAGCCAAGATTCCGCAGGGAAGGTTGGCTACACCTTC	CASSQDSAGKVGYTF
few	TRBV29-1	TRBJ2-2	-	TGCAGCGTCCGAGGGCAGGGTAACACCGGGGAGCTGTTTTTT	CSVRGQGNTGELFF
-	TRBV5-1	TRBJ2-1	TRBD2	TGCGCCAGCAGCTTGGGCCGGGGGGACCCCCTCTGGATCGATGAGCAGTTCTTC	CASSLGRGDPLWIDEQFF
-	TRBV29-1	TRBJ2-7	TRBD2	TGCAGCGTTGACGGAGCGGGAGTCGGCGAGCAGTACTTC	CSVDGAGVGEQYF
-	TRBV19	TRBJ2-7	TRBD2	TGTGCCAGTAGTAAGACTAGCGGGAACTACGAGCAGTACTTC	CASSKTSGNYEQYF
-	TRBV2	TRBJ2-7	TRBD1	TGTGCCAGCAGTGAATGGACAGGTTCCTACGAGCAGTACTTC	CASSEWTGSYEQYF
-	TRBV9	TRBJ1-1	TRBD1	TGTGCCAGCAGCGTAGAGGGACAGGGGAACACTGAAGCTTTCTTT	CASSVEGQGNTEAFF